The next 18 T cell receptor beta chains were all read from a single sample in a study of shared clonotypes between healthy human individuals. Produced via immunoSEQ multiplex PCR; TCRdb's table is partial and in-frame only. The data show 700,000 or so clones, about 78% seen once. The source material was memory CD4+ T cells sorted from blood. Subset meaning: CD45RA-negative fraction. These receptors were taken from a woman aged 25 to 45 in good health.

CDR3 nucleotide sequence: TGTGCCAGCAGGTCAACAGGAGGAGGCGACAATGAGCAGTTCTTC. It translates to CASRSTGGGDNEQFF. J is TRBJ2-1 and V is TRBV25-1; D tentatively fits TRBD1 or TRBD2 (5 bases each). V was shortened by 6 bases and J by 5 bases, with 17 bases between the two germline ends. Germline CDR1 and CDR2: MGHDK and SYGVNS. The CDR3 runs 15 residues.

This clone was picked up a small number of times. V gene TRBV6-1 combines with J gene TRBJ1-1; weak D call: TRBD1 (6 bases). Trimming shortened V by 7 bases and J by 4 bases, and 10 bases separated the two germline ends. The germline V gene has CDR1 MNHNS and CDR2 SASEGT. The CDR3 has 12 amino acids. The CDR3 protein is CASTRGGTEAFF. CDR3 nucleotides: TGTGCCAGCACAAGAGGGGGCACTGAAGCTTTCTTT.

The CDR3, as DNA: TGTGCCAGCAGCCCTAGCGCGGAACAAGAGACCCAGTACTTC. Translated: CASSPSAEQETQYF. J is TRBJ2-5 and V is TRBV5-4, with a weak D call TRBD2 (6 bases). Per the germline V gene, CDR1 is SGHNT and CDR2 is YYREEE (reference sequence). Trimming took 4 bases from V and 2 from J, leaving 12 bases between them. The CDR3 is made up of 14 amino acids.

The rearrangement joins TRBV19 to TRBJ1-5; the D gene is possibly TRBD1 (6 bases). This CDR3 has 14 amino acids. Germline CDR1 and CDR2: LNHDA and SQIVND (reference sequence). V dropped 4 bases and J dropped 1 base, with 8 bases sitting between them. The CDR3 region is CASSRDTSNQPQHF. The CDR3 DNA is TGTGCCAGTAGTAGGGACACCAGCAATCAGCCCCAGCATTTT.

The chain has TRBV10-3 and TRBJ1-4; 7 bases are a match to TRBD1. Looked up from germline, CDR1 is ENHRY and CDR2 is SYGVKD. The CDR3 loop spans 17 amino acids. V lost 2 bases to trimming and J lost 4 bases; unmatched junction nucleotides: 10. CDR3 DNA sequence: TGTGCCATCAGTGAGCCCCGGGGCACAGGGGTTAATGAAAAACTGTTTTTT. Amino acids: CAISEPRGTGVNEKLFF.

V is TRBV28 and J is TRBJ1-1; D remains ambiguous. Trimming stripped 3 bases from V and 4 bases from J, with 12 bases between. Germline CDR1 is MDHEN and CDR2 is SYDVKM. This CDR3 is built from 14 residues. The CDR3 spells CASSLWGRGTEAFF. CDR3 nucleotide sequence: TGTGCCAGCAGTTTGTGGGGTCGAGGCACTGAAGCTTTCTTT. Complete variable domain (other parts from reference TRBV28 and TRBJ1-1): DVKVTQSSRYLVKRTGEKVFLECVQDMDHENMFWYRQDPGLGLRLIYFSYDVKMKEKGDIPEGYSVSREKKERFSLILESASTNQTSMYLCASSLWGRGTEAFFGQGTRLTVV.

In its sample, this clone was seen many times. The chain joins TRBV7-9 to TRBJ2-7, with D tentatively TRBD1 (5 bases). Trimming shortened V by 4 bases and J by 7 bases, and 11 bases separated the two germline ends. Germline loops: CDR1 SEHNR, CDR2 FQNEAQ (reference sequence). The CDR3 is 12 amino acids. The CDR3 bases are TGTGCCAGCAGCTGGGATACAGGAGAGCAGTACTTC. Translated: CASSWDTGEQYF.

This sequence joins TRBV7-6 and TRBJ2-7; 9 bases match TRBD2. V lost 1 base, J lost 1 base, and 8 bases stayed unmatched. The germline gives CDR1 SGHVS, CDR2 FNYEAQ. The CDR3 totals 17 residues. The CDR3 sequence: CASSLDSSGTSSYEQYF. The DNA of the CDR3 is TGTGCCAGCAGCTTAGACTCTAGCGGGACCTCATCCTACGAGCAGTACTTC.

This chain uses TRBV6-6 with TRBJ1-3, with D unresolved. Germline V gene data show CDR1 as MNHNY and CDR2 as SVGAGI (reference sequence). Trimming took off 1 base at V and 4 bases at J, with 5 bases between the two ends. CDR3 length: 13 residues. CDR3 residues: CASSYYAGNTIYF. In DNA, the CDR3 is TGTGCCAGCAGTTACTATGCAGGAAACACCATATATTTT.

The chain employs TRBV5-4 and TRBJ2-3, with D possibly being TRBD2 (6 bases). The CDR3 consists of 16 residues. Germline assignment: CDR1 SGHNT and CDR2 YYREEE (reference sequence). Trimming shortened V by 4 bases and J by 1 base, and 16 bases separated the two germline ends. CDR3 sequence (DNA): TGTGCCAGCAGCCCCCAGGGTAGCGGCCGCACAGATACGCAGTATTTT. This gives the protein CASSPQGSGRTDTQYF.

The genes are TRBV11-3 and TRBJ2-5; D unresolved. Germline V gene data show CDR1 as SGHNT and CDR2 as YENEEA. Between the trimmed V and J ends, which lost 4 bases and 3 bases, there was a span of 9 bases. This CDR3 comprises 13 residues. CDR3 sequence: CASSSYSEETQYF. In DNA form, the CDR3 reads TGTGCCAGCAGCTCATATTCCGAAGAGACCCAGTACTTC.

A single count supports this clone. The chain employs TRBV19 and TRBJ2-1; 9 nucleotides align to TRBD1. Germline-derived CDR1 and CDR2 are LNHDA and SQIVND (reference sequence). This CDR3 contains 13 residues. Trimming cost V 4 bases and J 8 bases; bases outside gene matches: 3. The CDR3 sequence: CASSTTGGDEQFF. CDR3 nucleotides: TGTGCCAGTAGTACGACAGGGGGGGATGAGCAGTTCTTC.

This chain joins TRBV5-1 and TRBJ2-1; possible D gene TRBD2, 5 bases. Trimming removed 0 bases at V and 5 bases at J, with 12 bases between. The CDR3 totals 15 residues. CDR1 is SGHRS, CDR2 YFSETQ, per germline. Written as DNA, the CDR3 is TGCGCCAGCAGCTTGGTCCGGACTGGAAACAATGAGCAGTTCTTC. Protein product: CASSLVRTGNNEQFF.

Details on this clone: This clone may be a read error of a much larger clone one base away. The V gene is TRBV4-2, the J gene TRBJ2-7, with 7 bases matching TRBD1. After removal of 5 bases from V and 1 base from J, the junction contained 2 bases not matched to a gene. This CDR3 region has 13 residues. The V gene's germline CDR1 is LGHNA and CDR2 YNFKEQ. The CDR3 loop reads CASSLQGSYEQYF. CDR3 sequence (DNA): TGTGCCAGCAGCTTACAGGGGTCCTACGAGCAGTACTTC.

The J gene is TRBJ1-1, the V gene TRBV9, with D possibly being TRBD1 (6 bases). Trimming removed 3 bases from V and 1 base from J, with 16 bases in between. Germline V lookup: CDR1 SGDLS, CDR2 YYNGEE. The CDR3 length is 16 residues. CDR3 sequence reads: CASSAGGPRGNTEAFF. DNA of the CDR3: TGTGCCAGCAGCGCCGGGGGGCCCAGAGGGAACACTGAAGCTTTCTTT.

The J gene is TRBJ2-5, the V gene TRBV28; TRBD2 matches at 10 bases. Per germline, CDR1 MDHEN and CDR2 SYDVKM. Trimming took 6 bases from V and 5 from J; bases not matched to a gene: 9. The length of the CDR3 is 15 residues. CDR3 residues: CASRLAGGMGETQYF. CDR3 in DNA: TGTGCCAGCAGGTTAGCGGGAGGAATGGGGGAGACCCAGTACTTC.

This clone was found once. The chain joins TRBV2 to TRBJ1-3; tentative D call: TRBD1 (5 bases). CDR1 and CDR2 from the germline V gene are SNHLY and FYNNEI. V was pared by 5 bases and J by 2 bases, with 13 bases between. CDR3 length equals 15 residues. CDR3 nucleotide sequence: TGTGCCAGCAGTTCCGACAGTCGGACTGGAAACACCATATATTTT. This gives the protein CASSSDSRTGNTIYF.

Only a few counts were recorded for this clone. V gene TRBV21-1 combines with J gene TRBJ1-1; TRBD1 was called by the table and not checked on the DNA. TRBV21-1 is listed as a pseudogene. There are 15 residues in the CDR3. The CDR3 reads CASSFRQGIDTEAFF. The CDR3 nucleotides read TGTGCCAGCAGCTTTCGGCAGGGTATCGACACTGAAGCTTTCTTT.